The clone carrying this TCR beta chain appeared many times. Its specificity is unknown. The germline gives CDR1 SGHAT, CDR2 FQNNGV. Trimming removed 2 bases from V and 7 bases from J, with 12 bases in between. This CDR3 is 13 amino acids long. Sequencing targeted expressed TCRB transcripts, as all isolated RNA had been reverse transcribed. Libraries were prepared by immunoSEQ multiplex PCR; TCRdb keeps only in-frame clonotypes and omits some of them. The repertoire holds 140,000 or so clones, about a tenth seen once, with 0.68% in the top ten. This sample stems from a study of beta chain features in type 1 diabetes. Study conclusions and caveats: The study left unresolved whether HLA type influences TCRB rearrangement. In every one of the four CD4+ subsets, TCRB CDR3s were moderately but significantly shorter in Type 1 diabetes patients.

The sequenced sample was central memory CD4+ T cells from blood. V and J are TRBV11-2 and TRBJ2-7, with D possibly TRBD1 on 5 matching bases. The receptor comes from a man in his late teens or twenties in good health. The CDR3 DNA sequence: TGTGCCAGCAGCTTAACAGGCCCCTGGGAGCAGTACTTC. Protein sequence: CASSLTGPWEQYF.